The 4 T cell receptor beta chains given below trace back to one sample, sequenced in a study of blood T cell repertoires in COVID-19. The protocol was immunoSEQ multiplex PCR, while the TCRdb copy is restricted to in-frame clones and leaves out a portion. The profile shows roughly 130,000 clones, about 88% of them singletons. Sequences were obtained from peripheral blood. Receptor source: a man in his sixties with COVID-19, enrolled during active disease.

This sequence joins TRBV10-3 and TRBJ1-3; 10 bases agree with TRBD1. The CDR3 consists of 16 residues. CDR1 and CDR2 (germline): ENHRY, SYGVKD. V was clipped by 3 bases and J by 0 bases; unmatched bases: 2. This chain's CDR3 is CAISERDRGSGNTIYF. CDR3 bases: TGTGCCATCAGTGAAAGGGACAGGGGCTCTGGAAACACCATATATTTT.

The chain is built from TRBV19 and TRBJ1-2; weak D call: TRBD1 (5 bases). This CDR3 region has 15 residues. Germline CDR1 LNHDA, CDR2 SQIVND (reference sequence). Trimming removed 0 bases from V and 0 bases from J, with 8 bases in between. CDR3 DNA sequence: TGTGCCAGTAGTATAGAGGGGGGATCTAACTATGGCTACACCTTC. It encodes CASSIEGGSNYGYTF.

The V call is TRBV29-1, the J call TRBJ1-1; D remains ambiguous. The CDR3 loop spans 16 amino acids. Germline assignment: CDR1 SQVTM and CDR2 ANQGSEA. V shed 2 bases and J shed 6 bases, with 22 bases lying between them. The CDR3 nucleotides are TGCAGCGTTGAACGTAATACTAAAGGCGATTCCGCTGAAGCTTTCTTT. Protein product: CSVERNTKGDSAEAFF. Drawing the rest from reference TRBV29-1 and TRBJ1-1, the complete variable domain is SAVISQKPSRDICQRGTSLTIQCQVDSQVTMMFWYRQQPGQSLTLIATANQGSEATYESGFVIDKFPISRPNLTFSTLTVSNMSPEDSSIYLCSVERNTKGDSAEAFFGQGTRLTVV.

This clone was detected once. The chain joins TRBV7-2 to TRBJ1-6; D gene unclear. The CDR3 runs to 16 residues. Germline lookup yields CDR1 SGHTA and CDR2 FQGNSA. V lost 1 base and J lost 4, with 11 bases in between. DNA of the CDR3: TGTGCCAGCAGCTTAGAGCCCGCATCGTATAATTCACCCCTCCACTTT. Protein sequence: CASSLEPASYNSPLHF.